This T cell receptor (beta chain) is from a study of blood T cells in healthy people across ages. V gave up 3 bases and J gave up 5 bases, with 14 bases separating them. This CDR3 is built from 15 residues. Alongside a J-beta primer mix, a sample-barcoded 5' primer served in a second PCR lasting about 7 to 11 cycles. TCRdb re-derived calls from the 5' RACE reads in MiXCR, one entry per CDR3 protein. The table shows around 1,000,000 distinct CDR3 sequences, with under 30% occurring only once. The same specimen was also included in a second study, on T cells of mothers and their children.

The sample consisted of blood. The rearrangement uses TRBV12-3 or TRBV12-4 and TRBJ2-1, with a weak D call TRBD2 (6 bases). The origin of this receptor is a girl aged 2 to 10 in good health. The CDR3 DNA reads TGTGCCAGCAGTTTGTTGCGGGATCAAAACAATGAGCAGTTCTTC. It codes for CASSLLRDQNNEQFF.